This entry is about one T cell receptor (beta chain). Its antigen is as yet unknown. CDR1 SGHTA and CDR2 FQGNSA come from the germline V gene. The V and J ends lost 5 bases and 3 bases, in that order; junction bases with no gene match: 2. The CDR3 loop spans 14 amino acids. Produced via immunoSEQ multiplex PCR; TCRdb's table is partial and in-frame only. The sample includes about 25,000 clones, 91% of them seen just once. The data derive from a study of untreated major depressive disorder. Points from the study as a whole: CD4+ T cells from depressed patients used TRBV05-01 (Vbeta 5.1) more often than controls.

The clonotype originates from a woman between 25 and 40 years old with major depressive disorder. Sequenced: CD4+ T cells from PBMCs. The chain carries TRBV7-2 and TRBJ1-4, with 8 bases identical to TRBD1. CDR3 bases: TGTGCCAGCAGCCGGACAGGGCCTAATGAAAAACTGTTTTTT. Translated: CASSRTGPNEKLFF.